These 10 T cell receptor beta chains were all obtained from the same sample, sequenced in a study of PD-1 blockade in classical Hodgkin lymphoma. The assay was immunoSEQ multiplex PCR, and TCRdb's table has in-frame clones only and misses some. The sample includes tens of thousands of clones, over 75% seen only once; the top ten take 3.1%. Described time point: cycle 4 day 1 (C4D1), after around six weeks of nivolumab. With no exception, relapse followed autologous stem cell transplantation in all patients, and brentuximab vedotin exposure varied. With magnetic negative selection, CD4+ T cells were purified from PBMCs that had been thawed. The source material was CD4+ T cells from blood, sampled before the fourth cycle of nivolumab. Source of these receptors: a human donor with classical Hodgkin lymphoma.

Written as DNA, the CDR3 is TGTGCCAGCAGTTCCACAGGGGAGTGGGGTGGCTACACCTTC. It translates to CASSSTGEWGGYTF. The V and J genes are TRBV27 and TRBJ1-2; 7 positions agree with TRBD1. The CDR3 contains 14 residues. After removal of 4 bases from V and 7 bases from J, the junction contained 9 bases not matched to a gene. Germline V gene data show CDR1 as MNHEY and CDR2 as SMNVEV (reference sequence).

Only a few counts were recorded for this clone. The rearrangement joins TRBV6-5 to TRBJ1-3; no clear D gene. Trimming took off 4 bases at V and 0 bases at J, with 13 bases between the two ends. Germline V gene lookup returns CDR1 MNHEY and CDR2 SVGAGI. CDR3 length equals 16 residues. CDR3 nucleotides: TGTGCCAGCAGTTCCCAATGGGCGCTCTCTGGAAACACCATATATTTT. This translates into CASSSQWALSGNTIYF.

This clone was seen only once. This chain joins TRBV6-1 and TRBJ1-4; D perhaps matches TRBD1 (6 bases). Germline assignment: CDR1 MNHNS and CDR2 SASEGT. Deletions cut 8 bases from V and 0 bases from J, with 10 bases between. CDR3 length: 14 amino acids. This chain's CDR3 is CASGGGATNEKLFF. DNA of the CDR3: TGTGCCAGCGGGGGCGGAGCAACTAATGAAAAACTGTTTTTT.

The chain carries TRBV6-6 and TRBJ1-3; TRBD1 agrees at 9 bases. Germline assignment: CDR1 MNHNY and CDR2 SVGAGI (reference sequence). CDR3 length: 13 amino acids. J gave up 4 bases and V 10 bases, and 5 bases lay outside the gene matches. CDR3 sequence: CATTGGGGNTIYF. Written as DNA, the CDR3 is TGTGCCACCACAGGGGGCGGCGGAAACACCATATATTTT.

This clone is medium-sized (0.01 to 0.1%). CDR3 DNA sequence: TGTGCCAGCAGAGAAACAGGGACTCATTCACCCCTCCACTTT. Translation gives CASRETGTHSPLHF. The chain combines TRBV6-5 with TRBJ1-6; possible D gene TRBD1, 6 bases. CDR1 is MNHEY, CDR2 SVGAGI, per germline. The CDR3 loop spans 14 amino acids. V gave up 6 bases and J gave up 8 bases, with 14 bases separating them.

This chain uses TRBV30 with TRBJ1-2, with a tentative D call TRBD1 (5 bases). Germline values: CDR1 GTSNPN, CDR2 SVGIG (reference sequence). V lost 2 bases and J lost 4, with 17 bases in between. CDR3 size: 15 residues. CDR3 bases: TGTGCCTGGAGTCCTTCCCTGAGGGGCGCCTATGGCTACACCTTC. Translated: CAWSPSLRGAYGYTF.

The V and J genes are TRBV19 and TRBJ1-5; D might be TRBD1 (6 bases). Trimming cost V 6 bases and J 1 base, with 25 bases left between them. The CDR3 contains 19 residues. CDR1 and CDR2 (germline): LNHDA, SQIVND (reference sequence). The CDR3 region is CASSKTTIGGRGSNQPQHF. DNA of the CDR3: TGTGCCAGTAGCAAAACCACCATAGGGGGGAGGGGAAGCAATCAGCCCCAGCATTTT.

The chain employs TRBV10-1 and TRBJ1-1; a possible D gene is TRBD1 (5 bases). The V gene lost 7 bases and the J gene lost 0 bases, with 27 bases spanning the gap. The germline CDR1 and CDR2 sequences are WNHNN and SYGVQD (reference sequence). The CDR3 length is 19 residues. CDR3 amino acids: CASIEPPFQTGRVNTEAFF. CDR3 nucleotide sequence: TGCGCCAGCATTGAACCCCCCTTCCAGACGGGGCGCGTGAACACTGAAGCTTTCTTT.

The CDR3 coding sequence is TGTGCCAGCAGACAGACAGGGGGGGGATCACCCCTCCACTTT. Encoded protein: CASRQTGGGSPLHF. The V and J genes are TRBV27 and TRBJ1-6, with 9 bases that match TRBD1. The CDR3 loop spans 14 amino acids. Trimming took 6 bases from V and 10 from J; bases not matched to a gene: 7. Germline-derived CDR1 and CDR2 are MNHEY and SMNVEV (reference sequence).

The table lists this clone with a few counts. The chain joins TRBV9 to TRBJ1-2, with 7 positions matching TRBD1. Germline loops: CDR1 SGDLS, CDR2 YYNGEE. The V and J ends lost 2 bases and 0 bases, in that order; junction bases with no gene match: 10. The CDR3 is made up of 17 amino acids. The CDR3 sequence: CASSVQGGILPNYGYTF. CDR3 DNA: TGTGCCAGCAGCGTTCAGGGGGGAATCCTTCCTAACTATGGCTACACCTTC.